Presented here are 32 T cell receptor beta chains from one specimen sequenced in a study of T cells expressing NK-cell markers. TCRdb re-called the 5' RACE reads, yielding one record per CDR3 amino acid sequence without DNA. This sample contains 300,000 to 500,000 distinct CDR3 sequences. Sequenced input: blood T cells: a sorted CD56 or NKG2C T cell subset, CD4+ or CD8+ T cells, or bulk PBMC T cells (not recorded which). Receptors originate from a woman aged 45 to 65 in good health.

This chain uses TRBV5-1 with TRBJ1-4. Germline CDR1 reads SGHRS; CDR2 reads YFSETQ. The CDR3 contains 13 residues. CDR3 loop: CASSPRVSEKLFF.

This rearrangement joins TRBV4-1 to TRBJ2-3; the TCRdb call, TRBD2, lacks DNA for checking. Looked up from germline, CDR1 is MGHRA and CDR2 is YSYEKL. The CDR3 is 18 residues long. CDR3 sequence: CASSQDSLLDFPLDTQYF.

The CDR3 sequence: CSVDSGISYNEQFF. The chain couples TRBV29-1 to TRBJ2-1; absent DNA, TCRdb's TRBD2 call cannot be checked. Germline CDR1 and CDR2: SQVTM and ANQGSEA. The CDR3 contains 14 residues.

The chain has TRBV10-3 and TRBJ2-5; TCRdb lists TRBD1, though no DNA is available to test this call. The CDR3 is 15 residues long. CDR1 and CDR2 (germline): ENHRY, SYGVKD. CDR3 region: CAISGYRGAGETQYF.

J is TRBJ2-7 and V is TRBV15; the D gene TCRdb calls, TRBD2, cannot be checked with no DNA. The CDR3 runs to 15 residues. CDR1 and CDR2 (germline): LNHNV, YYDKDF (reference sequence). CDR3 residues: CATSARRDYSYEQYF.

This sequence joins TRBV12-3 or TRBV12-4 and TRBJ1-5; TCRdb's D gene call, TRBD1, goes unchecked for lack of DNA. This CDR3 region has 11 residues. CDR3 loop: CASSSGRGEHF.

The chain carries TRBV5-1 and TRBJ2-1; checking the TCRdb D call of TRBD1 is not possible without DNA. This CDR3 spans 14 amino acids. Germline V gene lookup returns CDR1 SGHRS and CDR2 YFSETQ. The CDR3 here is CASSLGTGGSEQFF.

The genes are TRBV5-1 and TRBJ2-1. The germline V gene encodes CDR1 SGHRS and CDR2 YFSETQ. The CDR3 is 14 residues long. The CDR3 loop reads CASSSTTLYNEQFF.

The genes are TRBV28 and TRBJ1-5. Looked up from germline, CDR1 is MDHEN and CDR2 is SYDVKM. The CDR3 covers 14 residues. CDR3 in amino acids: CASSYWGGEQPQHF.

This chain connects TRBV4-1 to TRBJ1-5; TCRdb selects TRBD1, and the lack of DNA leaves this call unchecked. The length of the CDR3 is 16 residues. CDR1 and CDR2 from the germline V gene are MGHRA and YSYEKL. Here the CDR3 reads CASSQVGQEAGEPQHF.

The chain joins TRBV12-3 or TRBV12-4 to TRBJ2-4; TCRdb names TRBD1, which stays unverified in the absence of DNA. The CDR3 is 17 residues long. The CDR3 here is CASSLVGQGWTKNIQYF.

The V call is TRBV20-1, the J call TRBJ1-2; as DNA is missing, the TRBD1 call by TCRdb cannot be tested. The germline V gene encodes CDR1 DFQATT and CDR2 SNEGSKA (reference sequence). This CDR3 spans 11 amino acids. CDR3 sequence: CSAVDSVGYTF.

CDR3 amino acids: CSASEDSRGGIQYF. The gene calls are TRBV20-1 and TRBJ2-4; the D call of TRBD1 rests on TCRdb alone, since no DNA is present to check it. Looked up from germline, CDR1 is DFQATT and CDR2 is SNEGSKA (reference sequence). The CDR3 sequence is 14 residues long.

The chain recombines TRBV20-1 with TRBJ1-2; TCRdb lists TRBD1, though no DNA is available to test this call. CDR1 is DFQATT, CDR2 SNEGSKA, per germline (reference sequence). This CDR3 is 12 amino acids long. This chain's CDR3 is CSARSQGYGYTF.

The J gene is TRBJ1-1, the V gene TRBV11-3. Germline CDR1 reads SGHNT; CDR2 reads YENEEA. This CDR3 contains 13 residues. The chain's CDR3 is CASSLRSDTEAFF. The entire variable domain, with the rest obtained from reference TRBV11-3 and TRBJ1-1, is as follows: EAGVVQSPRYKIIEKKQPVAFWCNPISGHNTLYWYLQNLGQGPELLIRYENEEAVDDSQLPKDRFSAERLKGVDSTLKIQPAELGDSAVYLCASSLRSDTEAFFGQGTRLTVV.

The chain employs TRBV6-5 and TRBJ1-6. This CDR3 comprises 15 residues. The germline V gene has CDR1 MNHEY and CDR2 SVGAGI. CDR3 protein: CASSYTTERNSPLHF.

The chain couples TRBV5-8 to TRBJ2-2; TCRdb's D call, TRBD1, is unchecked because there is no DNA. Germline assignment: CDR1 SGHTS and CDR2 YDEGEE. CDR3 size: 15 residues. This CDR3 is CASSFGQPNTGELFF.

This sequence joins TRBV3-1 and TRBJ2-1; TCRdb's D gene call, TRBD1, goes unchecked for lack of DNA. CDR1 LGHDT and CDR2 YNNKEL come from the germline V gene (reference sequence). The CDR3 has 15 residues. This CDR3 reads CASSNYRGRVNEQFF.

The chain employs TRBV15 and TRBJ2-7. Germline CDR1 is LNHNV and CDR2 is YYDKDF (reference sequence). The CDR3 spans 12 residues. The CDR3 is CATSSEFHEQYF.

CDR3 residues: CSARSSGHHTDTQYF. This chain joins TRBV29-1 and TRBJ2-3. The CDR3 consists of 15 residues. Germline loops: CDR1 SQVTM, CDR2 ANQGSEA.

This rearrangement joins TRBV12-5 to TRBJ1-3. The CDR3 totals 15 residues. Germline CDR1 and CDR2: LGHNT and FRNRAP. The CDR3 region is CASGQRVASGNTIYF.

The rearrangement joins TRBV29-1 to TRBJ2-5; the D call from TCRdb, TRBD1, cannot be confirmed without DNA. Germline assignment: CDR1 SQVTM and CDR2 ANQGSEA. The CDR3 is 14 amino acids. The CDR3 region is CSADFQGVVETQYF.

V usage is TRBV12-3 or TRBV12-4 and J usage is TRBJ2-2; the TCRdb D gene call, TRBD2, has no DNA to confirm it. The CDR3 runs 17 residues. This chain's CDR3 is CASSMPTSGRGTGELFF.

The chain recombines TRBV28 with TRBJ2-3; as DNA is missing, the TRBD2 call by TCRdb cannot be tested. The CDR3 is 19 residues long. Germline lookup yields CDR1 MDHEN and CDR2 SYDVKM. The CDR3: CASSLMGLAGESTGDTQYF.

This chain uses TRBV7-3 with TRBJ2-7; the D gene TCRdb calls, TRBD1, cannot be checked with no DNA. The CDR3 is 14 amino acids. CDR1 is SGHTA and CDR2 is FQGTGA in the germline V gene. The CDR3 sequence: CASSPDGHSYEQYF.

This chain connects TRBV6-2 or TRBV6-3 to TRBJ1-2; TCRdb's D call, TRBD1, is unchecked because there is no DNA. CDR3 length: 13 residues. Germline values: CDR1 MNHEY, CDR2 SVGEGT. The CDR3 here is CASVWGAGYGYTF.

This rearrangement joins TRBV6-1 to TRBJ2-7; the TCRdb call, TRBD2, lacks DNA for checking. The CDR3 is 13 amino acids. Germline CDR1 is MNHNS and CDR2 is SASEGT. The CDR3 is CASSVAGGPEQYF.

This chain uses TRBV24-1 with TRBJ2-1. The CDR3 consists of 16 residues. Germline CDR1 is KGHDR and CDR2 is SFDVKD. CDR3 amino acids: CATSLDPPGSYNEQFF.

The chain recombines TRBV20-1 with TRBJ1-6; TCRdb indicates TRBD1, and absent DNA this call remains unverified. The CDR3 extends over 14 amino acids. Germline values: CDR1 DFQATT, CDR2 SNEGSKA (reference sequence). CDR3 in amino acids: CSAQGVENPSPLHF.

The chain is built from TRBV24-1 and TRBJ2-1; the D gene TCRdb calls, TRBD2, cannot be checked with no DNA. The CDR3 covers 11 residues. Germline values: CDR1 KGHDR, CDR2 SFDVKD. This CDR3 reads CATARLGRQFF.

This chain links TRBV5-1 with TRBJ1-3. The CDR3 extends over 15 amino acids. CDR1 SGHRS and CDR2 YFSETQ come from the germline V gene. CDR3 sequence reads: CASSPNGGSGNTIYF.

The chain is built from TRBV5-1 and TRBJ2-3; lacking DNA, the TRBD1 call made by TCRdb goes unchecked. The CDR3 is made up of 15 amino acids. Germline-derived CDR1 and CDR2 are SGHRS and YFSETQ. CDR3 amino acids: CASSLVRERSDTQYF. Full variable domain (rest looked up from reference TRBV5-1 and TRBJ2-3): KAGVTQTPRYLIKTRGQQVTLSCSPISGHRSVSWYQQTPGQGLQFLFEYFSETQRNKGNFPGRFSGRQFSNSRSEMNVSTLELGDSALYLCASSLVRERSDTQYFGPGTRLTVL.